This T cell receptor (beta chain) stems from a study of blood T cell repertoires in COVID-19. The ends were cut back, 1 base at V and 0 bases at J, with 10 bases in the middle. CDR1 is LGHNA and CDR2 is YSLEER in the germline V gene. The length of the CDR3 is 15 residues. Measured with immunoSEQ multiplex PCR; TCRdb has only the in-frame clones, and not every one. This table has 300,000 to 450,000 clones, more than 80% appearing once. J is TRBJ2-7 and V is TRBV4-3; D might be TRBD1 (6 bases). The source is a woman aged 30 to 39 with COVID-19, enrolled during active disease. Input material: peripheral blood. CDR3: CASSQGQDGSYEQYF. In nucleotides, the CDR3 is TGCGCCAGCAGCCAAGGACAGGACGGCTCCTACGAGCAGTACTTC.